Below are 16 T cell receptor beta chains sequenced from a single sample in a study of T cell responses to AZD1222 COVID-19 vaccine. The data were produced by immunoSEQ multiplex PCR, yet TCRdb's version contains in-frame clones alone and is incomplete. The sample lists approximately 140,000 clones; around 94% were seen once. The source material was peripheral blood, sampled on day 0 of AZD1222 vaccination. The receptors originated from an adult in good health.

The V call is TRBV5-8, the J call TRBJ2-1, with 7 nucleotides matching TRBD1. This CDR3 is 15 amino acids long. Trimming took 5 bases from V and 3 from J; bases not matched to a gene: 8. Germline V lookup: CDR1 SGHTS, CDR2 YDEGEE. The CDR3 DNA follows: TGTGCCAGCAGAAAAACCGGGACAGACTACAATGAGCAGTTCTTC. Encoded protein: CASRKTGTDYNEQFF.

The chain employs TRBV20-1 and TRBJ2-3, with D possibly matching TRBD2 (5 bases). CDR3 length: 15 residues. The germline gives CDR1 DFQATT, CDR2 SNEGSKA (reference sequence). Trimming pared 3 bases from V and 5 bases from J, leaving 18 bases between. CDR3: CSASRAAAKGDTQYF. CDR3 nucleotide sequence: TGCAGTGCTAGTCGAGCGGCCGCTAAAGGAGATACGCAGTATTTT.

The chain links TRBV6-5 to TRBJ1-6; TRBD1 agrees at 7 bases. The trim removed 2 bases at V and 4 bases at J, leaving 5 bases unmatched. Per the germline V gene, CDR1 is MNHEY and CDR2 is SVGAGI. CDR3 length: 16 residues. In DNA form, the CDR3 reads TGTGCCAGCAGTTACGCACGGGACAGATATAATTCACCCCTCCACTTT. This gives the protein CASSYARDRYNSPLHF.

V usage is TRBV7-2 and J usage is TRBJ1-3; TRBD1 aligns across 9 bases. Germline V gene sequence: CDR1 SGHTA, CDR2 FQGNSA. With V trimmed by 3 bases and J by 0 bases, 3 bases remained unmatched. The CDR3 has 16 residues. Written as DNA, the CDR3 is TGTGCCAGCAGCTTTACAGGGGGCCTCTCTGGAAACACCATATATTTT. This sequence encodes CASSFTGGLSGNTIYF.

The chain links TRBV3-1 (or the pseudogene TRBV3-2) to TRBJ2-3; D is perhaps TRBD2 (5 bases). This CDR3 is built from 17 residues. Germline V gene lookup returns CDR1 LGHDT and CDR2 YNNKEL (reference sequence). Trimming took off 0 bases at V and 6 bases at J, with 19 bases between the two ends. The CDR3 loop is CASSQDRSGGPRDTQYF. The CDR3 coding sequence is TGTGCCAGCAGCCAAGATAGGAGCGGAGGCCCCAGGGATACGCAGTATTTT.

The chain recombines TRBV5-6 with TRBJ2-5; TRBD2 matches at 10 bases. Per germline, CDR1 SGHDT and CDR2 YYEEEE. With 0 bases clipped from V and 4 bases from J, the junction kept 6 bases outside the gene matches. There are 16 residues in the CDR3. CDR3 sequence reads: CASSLEVQREGETQYF. In nucleotides, the CDR3 is TGTGCCAGCAGCTTGGAGGTTCAGCGGGAGGGAGAGACCCAGTACTTC.

This sequence joins TRBV18 and TRBJ1-2; D gene unclear. Germline CDR1 reads KGHSH; CDR2 reads LQKENI. V lost 2 bases and J 1 base, leaving 11 bases between the germline ends. This CDR3 region has 15 residues. CDR3 residues: CASSPANDLNYGYTF. In DNA form, the CDR3 reads TGTGCCAGCTCACCAGCGAACGATCTTAACTATGGCTACACCTTC.

This chain uses TRBV7-9 with TRBJ1-1; no firm D call. The V and J ends lost 4 bases and 6 bases respectively, with 12 bases between them. CDR3 size: 13 residues. Per germline, CDR1 SEHNR and CDR2 FQNEAQ (reference sequence). In DNA, the CDR3 is TGTGCCAGCAGCTCCCCTATGGTCTCTGAAGCTTTCTTT. This gives the protein CASSSPMVSEAFF.

V gene TRBV7-9 combines with J gene TRBJ1-5; D call uncertain. The CDR3 is 14 amino acids. CDR1 and CDR2 (germline): SEHNR, FQNEAQ (reference sequence). The V end lost 4 bases, the J end lost 4 bases, and 11 bases lay between the germline ends. The CDR3 here is CASSSNSFNQPQHF. As DNA, the CDR3 is TGTGCCAGCAGCTCAAACAGTTTTAATCAGCCCCAGCATTTT.

This chain uses TRBV9 with TRBJ1-4; 7 bases are a match to TRBD1. Germline V lookup: CDR1 SGDLS, CDR2 YYNGEE. Trimming cost V 0 bases and J 5 bases; bases outside gene matches: 4. This CDR3 region has 15 residues. CDR3 in amino acids: CASSVDRGVNEKLFF. The CDR3, as DNA: TGTGCCAGCAGCGTAGACAGGGGAGTAAATGAAAAACTGTTTTTT.

This chain uses TRBV5-1 with TRBJ2-3, with 8 bases fitting TRBD2. CDR1 and CDR2 (germline): SGHRS, YFSETQ. Trimming took 4 bases from V and 6 from J; bases not matched to a gene: 10. This CDR3 comprises 15 residues. The CDR3 protein is CASSLSGTKEDTQYF. CDR3 DNA: TGCGCCAGCAGCCTTAGCGGGACGAAGGAGGATACGCAGTATTTT.

The chain recombines TRBV19 with TRBJ1-1; D is possibly TRBD1 (5 bases). CDR3 size: 11 residues. CDR1 and CDR2 (germline): LNHDA, SQIVND (reference sequence). V gave up 5 bases and J gave up 6 bases, with 7 bases separating them. The CDR3 loop reads CASSQTAEAFF. CDR3 bases: TGTGCCAGTAGTCAGACAGCTGAAGCTTTCTTT.

The chain has TRBV7-7 and TRBJ2-5; 10 bases are a match to TRBD1. Germline trimming cut 3 bases from V and 5 bases from J; bases unmatched to any gene: 6. Germline V gene data show CDR1 as SSHAT and CDR2 as FNYEAQ (reference sequence). The CDR3 spans 15 residues. The CDR3 sequence: CASSLGQGYVETQYF. The CDR3 bases are TGTGCCAGCAGCTTGGGACAGGGGTATGTGGAGACCCAGTACTTC.

The rearrangement joins TRBV6-4 to TRBJ2-6, with 7 bases aligning to TRBD2. Germline V gives CDR1 MRHNA, CDR2 SNTAGT. The CDR3 runs to 16 residues. J was trimmed by 0 bases and V by 5 bases; bases with no gene match: 4. The DNA for the CDR3 is TGTGCCAGCAGTCAAGCGGGGCCCTCTGGGGCCAACGTCCTGACTTTC. It specifies CASSQAGPSGANVLTF.

The chain joins TRBV28 to TRBJ2-3; 9 positions match TRBD2. Unmatched junction bases numbered 15, after V lost 5 bases and J lost 3 bases. The CDR3 runs 18 residues. CDR1 is MDHEN and CDR2 is SYDVKM in the germline V gene. The CDR3 DNA follows: TGTGCCAGCAGTACGCGGTTTGGGCGGGGGGGCAGGACAGATACGCAGTATTTT. This codes for CASSTRFGRGGRTDTQYF.

V gene TRBV3-1 (or the pseudogene TRBV3-2) combines with J gene TRBJ2-3, with 9 positions matching TRBD2. The CDR3 has 18 residues. After removal of 4 bases from V and 2 bases from J, the junction contained 13 bases not matched to a gene. Germline V gene data show CDR1 as LGHDT and CDR2 as YNNKEL (reference sequence). CDR3 residues: CASSPGEASGAFTDTQYF. CDR3 DNA sequence: TGTGCCAGCAGCCCCGGGGAGGCTAGCGGGGCCTTCACAGATACGCAGTATTTT.